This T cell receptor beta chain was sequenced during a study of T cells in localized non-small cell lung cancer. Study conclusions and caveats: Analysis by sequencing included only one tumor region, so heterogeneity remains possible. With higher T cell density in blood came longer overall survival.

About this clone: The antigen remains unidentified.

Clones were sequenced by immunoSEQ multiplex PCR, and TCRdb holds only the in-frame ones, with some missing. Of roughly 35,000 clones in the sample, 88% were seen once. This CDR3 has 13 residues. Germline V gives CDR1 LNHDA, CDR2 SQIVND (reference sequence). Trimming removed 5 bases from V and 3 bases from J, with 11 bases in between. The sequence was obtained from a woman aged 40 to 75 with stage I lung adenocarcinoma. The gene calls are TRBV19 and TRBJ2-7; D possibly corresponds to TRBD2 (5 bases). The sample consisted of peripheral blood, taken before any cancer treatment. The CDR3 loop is CASSLSGRYEQYF. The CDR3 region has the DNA TGTGCCAGTAGTCTCAGCGGACGCTACGAGCAGTACTTC.